One and the same sample provided the 20 T cell receptor beta chains below, sequenced in a study of shared T cell receptors in the human thymus. This table comes from immunoSEQ multiplex PCR, and its TCRdb copy is limited to in-frame clones, with some not included. The profile covers hundreds of thousands of clones, with approximately 95% appearing a single time and 0.015% to 0.025% taken by the ten largest. The sequenced sample consisted of thymocytes. The receptors stem from a human donor.

The V and J genes are TRBV4-2 and TRBJ2-1, with 9 nucleotides matching TRBD2. V gave up 1 base and J gave up 7 bases; unmatched junction bases: 5. The germline V gene has CDR1 LGHNA and CDR2 YNFKEQ. This CDR3 region has 15 residues. The CDR3 spells CASSQGGLAGNEQFF. In DNA form, the CDR3 reads TGTGCCAGCAGCCAAGGGGGACTAGCAGGGAATGAGCAGTTCTTC.

The chain recombines TRBV14 with TRBJ2-3, with D possibly TRBD2 on 6 matching bases. Germline V gene lookup returns CDR1 SGHDN and CDR2 FVKESK. Deletions cut 0 bases from V and 2 bases from J, with 12 bases between. The CDR3 extends over 16 amino acids. CDR3 residues: CASSQEGWGDTDTQYF. As DNA, the CDR3 is TGTGCCAGCAGCCAAGAGGGGTGGGGGGACACAGATACGCAGTATTTT.

The rearrangement uses TRBV7-6 and TRBJ2-2, with 8 positions matching TRBD2. Germline CDR1 and CDR2: SGHVS and FNYEAQ. CDR3 length equals 16 residues. V shed 1 base and J 4 bases; nucleotides not matched to a gene: 5. The CDR3 reads CASSLDSGRVTGELFF. The CDR3 bases are TGTGCCAGCAGCTTAGATTCCGGGAGGGTCACCGGGGAGCTGTTTTTT. Using reference TRBV7-6 and TRBJ2-2 for the parts outside the CDR3, the full variable domain is GAGVSQSPRYKVTKRGQDVALRCDPISGHVSLYWYRQALGQGPEFLTYFNYEAQQDKSGLPNDRFSAERPEGSISTLTIQRTEQRDSAMYRCASSLDSGRVTGELFFGEGSRLTVL.

CDR3 residues: CASRVSGFFGYTF. The CDR3 DNA follows: TGTGCCAGCAGGGTCTCGGGTTTTTTCGGCTACACCTTC. The chain combines TRBV6-1 with TRBJ1-2, with D uncertain. V lost 6 bases and J 8 bases, leaving 16 bases between the germline ends. Germline V gene lookup returns CDR1 MNHNS and CDR2 SASEGT. CDR3 length: 13 residues.

The chain couples TRBV13 to TRBJ2-5, with 9 bases aligning to TRBD2. CDR3 length: 14 residues. Germline CDR1 reads PRHDT; CDR2 reads FYEKMQ (reference sequence). With 6 bases clipped from V and 2 bases from J, the junction kept 4 bases outside the gene matches. CDR3 region: CASSGLAPQETQYF. The CDR3 region has the DNA TGTGCCAGCAGTGGACTAGCGCCTCAAGAGACCCAGTACTTC.

About this clone itself: The same CDR3 is also encoded by other DNA sequences in this sample. The CDR3 loop is CASSLEGYSNQPQHF. For the CDR3, the DNA is TGTGCCAGCAGCTTAGAGGGTTATAGCAATCAGCCCCAGCATTTT. The rearrangement joins TRBV7-8 to TRBJ1-5; D uncertain. V gave up 1 base and J gave up 0 bases, with 7 bases separating them. Germline assignment: CDR1 SGHVS and CDR2 FQNEAQ. The length of the CDR3 is 15 residues.

This rearrangement joins TRBV5-1 to TRBJ1-3; tentative D call: TRBD1 (6 bases). Germline V gene lookup returns CDR1 SGHRS and CDR2 YFSETQ. The CDR3 runs to 16 residues. Trimming cost V 4 bases and J 0 bases, with 14 bases left between them. The CDR3 DNA reads as TGCGCCAGCAGCCGATCCGGACAGACCTCTGGAAACACCATATATTTT. This codes for CASSRSGQTSGNTIYF.

The V call is TRBV4-1, the J call TRBJ1-1, with D hard to call. Between the trimmed V and J ends, which lost 0 bases and 2 bases, there was a span of 7 bases. The CDR3 spans 14 residues. In germline, CDR1 is MGHRA, CDR2 YSYEKL. The CDR3 coding sequence is TGCGCCAGCAGCCAAGATCTGGTAAACACTGAAGCTTTCTTT. It specifies CASSQDLVNTEAFF.

V and J are TRBV19 and TRBJ1-4, with D uncertain. The V end was cut by 5 bases, the J end by 8 bases, with 12 bases between. This CDR3 spans 13 amino acids. The germline V gene has CDR1 LNHDA and CDR2 SQIVND (reference sequence). For the CDR3, the DNA is TGTGCCAGTAGTCGCCCCCGAACAGAAAAACTGTTTTTT. Translation: CASSRPRTEKLFF.

The chain carries TRBV7-9 and TRBJ1-4; possibly TRBD1 for D (5 bases). The V end lost 5 bases, the J end lost 5 bases, and 12 bases lay between the germline ends. The germline V gene has CDR1 SEHNR and CDR2 FQNEAQ (reference sequence). The CDR3 runs to 14 residues. CDR3 sequence: CASSPGRKNEKLFF. The CDR3, as DNA: TGTGCCAGCAGCCCGGGACGGAAGAATGAAAAACTGTTTTTT. Full variable domain (rest looked up from reference TRBV7-9 and TRBJ1-4): DTGVSQNPRHKITKRGQNVTFRCDPISEHNRLYWYRQTLGQGPEFLTYFQNEAQLEKSRLLSDRFSAERPKGSFSTLEIQRTEQGDSAMYLCASSPGRKNEKLFFGSGTQLSVL.

This clone was seen only once. The V call is TRBV18, the J call TRBJ1-5; D is ambiguous. The CDR3 covers 16 residues. V lost 2 bases, J lost 10 bases, and 21 bases lay in between. Germline V CDR1 and CDR2: KGHSH, LQKENI. The CDR3 here is CASSPGNGRDRDPQHF. CDR3 nucleotide sequence: TGTGCCAGCTCACCAGGGAACGGGCGGGATCGGGATCCCCAGCATTTT.

This clone was counted once. The chain recombines TRBV4-3 with TRBJ1-3; D is uncertain. Germline values: CDR1 LGHNA, CDR2 YSLEER. Trimming pared 2 bases from V and 4 bases from J, leaving 3 bases between. CDR3 size: 12 residues. CDR3 residues: CASSQPGNTIYF. CDR3 sequence (DNA): TGCGCCAGCAGCCAACCAGGAAACACCATATATTTT.

The rearrangement uses TRBV11-1 and TRBJ2-7; TRBD1 matches at 7 bases. The V and J ends lost 1 base and 4 bases, in that order; junction bases with no gene match: 13. The germline V gene has CDR1 SGHAT and CDR2 FQDESV (reference sequence). The CDR3 is 17 amino acids. This CDR3 reads CASSLGPLGGLRYEQYF. CDR3 DNA: TGTGCCAGCAGCTTAGGACCGCTAGGGGGCTTAAGGTACGAGCAGTACTTC.

The chain carries TRBV5-4 and TRBJ1-2; D gene uncertain. Deletions cut 4 bases from V and 4 bases from J, with 14 bases between. The germline V gene has CDR1 SGHNT and CDR2 YYREEE (reference sequence). The CDR3 consists of 14 residues. CDR3 region: CASSKDGYGYGYTF. The CDR3, as DNA: TGTGCCAGCAGCAAAGACGGGTATGGCTATGGCTACACCTTC.

This clone came up once. The chain employs TRBV28 and TRBJ2-1, with D hard to call. The germline gives CDR1 MDHEN, CDR2 SYDVKM. V shed 10 bases and J shed 5 bases, with 15 bases lying between them. This CDR3 is 13 amino acids long. The CDR3 is CATLRRDDNEQFF. CDR3 DNA sequence: TGTGCCACTCTCCGGCGAGACGACAATGAGCAGTTCTTC. Together with reference TRBV28 and TRBJ2-1, the CDR3 gives the full variable domain: DVKVTQSSRYLVKRTGEKVFLECVQDMDHENMFWYRQDPGLGLRLIYFSYDVKMKEKGDIPEGYSVSREKKERFSLILESASTNQTSMYLCATLRRDDNEQFFGPGTRLTVL.

This sequence joins TRBV18 and TRBJ1-4, with no clear D. Germline assignment: CDR1 KGHSH and CDR2 LQKENI. Trimming cost V 3 bases and J 10 bases, with 9 bases left between them. The CDR3 totals 12 residues. This CDR3 is CASSPGGGKLFF. The CDR3 region has the DNA TGTGCCAGCTCACCGGGAGGAGGAAAACTGTTTTTT.

This chain joins TRBV10-3 and TRBJ1-1; 11 bases agree with TRBD1. CDR3 length: 14 residues. CDR1 ENHRY and CDR2 SYGVKD come from the germline V gene. Unmatched junction bases numbered 3, after V lost 5 bases and J lost 4 bases. CDR3 residues: CAISTGTGGTEAFF. CDR3 bases: TGTGCCATCAGTACAGGGACAGGGGGCACTGAAGCTTTCTTT.

The chain is built from TRBV6-5 and TRBJ2-7; the match to TRBD1 covers 7 bases. Germline loops: CDR1 MNHEY, CDR2 SVGAGI. V lost 2 bases to trimming and J lost 1 base; unmatched junction nucleotides: 8. CDR3 size: 16 residues. CDR3 in DNA: TGTGCCAGCAGTTACGCCATGACAGGGAGATCCTACGAGCAGTACTTC. It encodes CASSYAMTGRSYEQYF.

This chain uses TRBV15 with TRBJ2-3, with 7 bases that match TRBD2. The CDR3 is made up of 17 amino acids. CDR1 and CDR2 (germline): LNHNV, YYDKDF (reference sequence). Losses at the gene ends were 0 bases for V and 4 bases for J; bases not matched to a gene: 10. The CDR3 region has the DNA TGTGCCACCAGCAGAGATCGGGCGGGAGAGGTTTCAGATACGCAGTATTTT. Its protein is CATSRDRAGEVSDTQYF.

This clone was observed a single time. This chain connects TRBV6-5 to TRBJ2-3, with D hard to call. CDR1 MNHEY and CDR2 SVGAGI come from the germline V gene. The CDR3 is 10 residues long. V was cut by 6 bases and J by 6 bases, with 4 bases left in between. CDR3 residues: CASRGDTQYF. CDR3 sequence (DNA): TGTGCCAGCAGGGGGGATACGCAGTATTTT.